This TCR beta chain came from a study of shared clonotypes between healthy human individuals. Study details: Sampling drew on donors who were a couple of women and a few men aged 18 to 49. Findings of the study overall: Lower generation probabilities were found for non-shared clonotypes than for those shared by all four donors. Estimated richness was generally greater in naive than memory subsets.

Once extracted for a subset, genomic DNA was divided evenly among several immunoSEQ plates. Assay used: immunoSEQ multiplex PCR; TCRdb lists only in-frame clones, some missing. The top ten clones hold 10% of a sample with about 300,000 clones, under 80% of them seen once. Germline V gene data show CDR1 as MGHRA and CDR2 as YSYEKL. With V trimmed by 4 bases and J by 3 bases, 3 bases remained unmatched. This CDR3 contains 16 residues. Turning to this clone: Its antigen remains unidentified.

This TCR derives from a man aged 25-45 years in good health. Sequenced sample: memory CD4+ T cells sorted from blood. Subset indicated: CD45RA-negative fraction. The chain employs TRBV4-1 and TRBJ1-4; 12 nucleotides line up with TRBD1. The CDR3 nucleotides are TGCGCCAGCAGCCCGGGACAGGGGGCGGCTAATGAAAAACTGTTTTTT. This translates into CASSPGQGAANEKLFF.